This T cell receptor (beta chain) was retrieved from a study of lymphopenia after photon versus proton radiotherapy. Study observations and caveats: Better survival with proton therapy was suggested as possible, not demonstrated. Relative stability marked proton patients; photon patients lost diversity and naive cells. After the lymphocyte nadir, photon-treated repertoires showed oligoclonal expansion, especially of CD8+ Temra cells.

Looked up from germline, CDR1 is SGHNT and CDR2 is YYREEE (reference sequence). Trimming removed 4 bases from V and 2 bases from J; junction bases left unmatched: 5. The CDR3 runs 14 residues. Libraries were prepared by immunoSEQ multiplex PCR; TCRdb keeps only in-frame clonotypes and omits some of them. The table shows around 20,000 clones, with 84% occurring only once. To note about this clone: What it recognizes is unknown.

The source of this sequence is a woman aged 45 to 65 with pancreatic cancer. The J gene is TRBJ2-5, the V gene TRBV5-4; 7 bases line up with TRBD1. The material was peripheral blood, obtained from a patient treated with photon-based radiotherapy. The CDR3 nucleotides read TGTGCCAGCAGCCGACAGGGTGGGCAAGAGACCCAGTACTTC. Its translation: CASSRQGGQETQYF.